The clone carrying this T cell receptor beta chain was found many times. The antigen remains undetermined. RNA served as the template for amplifying TCR beta CDR3 regions. First-round RT-PCR employed HTBI primers, with a second-round multiplex PCR after it. One entry per CDR3 protein, called by TCRdb with MiXCR from the multiplex PCR reads. The repertoire holds around 1,200,000 distinct CDR3 sequences, with about two fifths as singletons. The data belong to a study of Graves' ophthalmopathy and Graves' hyperthyroidism. General observations from the study: Most clonotypes expanded in thyroid above 0.001 frequency were present in blood too. Ophthalmopathy versus stable hyperthyroidism: 13-signature model gave less than 90% sensitivity, 81.08% specificity.

The V gene's germline CDR1 is SEHNR and CDR2 FQNEAQ (reference sequence). V lost 4 bases, J lost 7 bases, and 19 bases lay in between. CDR3 length equals 15 residues. This sequence originates from an adult man with Graves' hyperthyroidism. The specimen sequenced was peripheral blood or thyroid tissue (not recorded which). The J gene is TRBJ2-5, the V gene TRBV7-9; a weak D match, TRBD2 (5 bases). As DNA, the CDR3 is TGTGCCAGCAGCTCCCGACCGGAGAGGAGGACGACCCAGTACTTC. Translation: CASSSRPERRTTQYF.